This TCR beta chain stems from a study of T cell responses to AZD1222 COVID-19 vaccine listed by TCRdb under 2021. For context, the study as a whole: AZD1222 recipients given second doses at about 4 weeks or at about 12 weeks were pooled, since spike-specific TCR depth and breadth were not found to differ between the two schedules. TCR sequencing was performed for 230 to 250 trial participants, of whom some 200 were given two doses of AZD1222 and 26 were given two doses of MenACWY control vaccine. Enrollment into the trials was organized by age into subgroups of 18-55, 56-69 and 70-plus years, and those subgroups contained roughly 160, 29 and 62 TCR-sequenced participants, respectively.

This clone occurred once. Its cognate antigen has yet to be identified. Per-base qualities were not stored, and no clone one base away is much larger. The CDR3 regions of human TCRbeta chains were analyzed by immunosequencing. On the authors' methods: Repertoire TCRs were matched against a reference library of SARS-CoV-2-specific TCRs generated with the MIRA antigen-specificity platform. Breadth was defined as the fraction of unique TCRs that were SARS-CoV-2-associated, and depth was defined as the fraction of total T cells that were SARS-CoV-2-associated. Using the MIRA data, each spike-specific TCR was mapped to the spike region that the TCR reacts to and placed in a CD4 or CD8 class. Log10-transformed breadth and depth values were compared by one-way ANOVA with Sidak's multiple comparisons tests. In TCRdb, the immuneACCESS table is reduced to in-frame sequences with V and J assigned. These tables do not hold every clone; where another copy was compared, an unresolved V gene accounts for under half, and the others remain unexplained. Clone size and V and J calls were adopted from that table, with D and trimming inferred from the DNA. The table for this sample lists about 120,000 clones; around nine tenths of them were counted only once. About a tenth of the sample comes from the top ten.

Overall study results and their limits: Nearly half of unique spike-specific TCRs reportedly recognized epitopes outside regions mutated in the B.1.351 and B.1.1.7 variants. In the small 56-69-year group, the increase in depth fell short of significance, most likely because of low power. After two AZD1222 doses, both the breadth and the depth of spike-specific TCRs were significantly higher than at day 0 and than in MenACWY recipients. The vaccine-associated CD4 TCRs covered the entire spike protein, and the dominant responses fell in regions 160-218 and 743-854. Because no day 14 peak-response samples were available, repertoires were characterized only after the peak T cell response. Only a handful of AZD1222 recipients were SARS-CoV-2 seropositive at baseline, limiting conclusions about previously exposed vaccinees. Participants were mostly white British, with more females than males. The authors suggested clonal diversity may have been underestimated.

The sample's time point label, decoded: baseline before first vaccination. Vaccinee samples were obtained from the UK trials COV001 and COV002, which included a single-blind randomized controlled phase 2/3 trial of AZD1222 (ChAdOx1 nCoV-19) in healthy adults. For TCRbeta chain sequencing, PBMC samples from trial participants were taken at day 0 and at day 28 after the second dose. The junction shows trimming of 9 bases on V and 5 bases on J, plus 16 bases between the germline ends. The CDR3 runs 13 amino acids, cysteine and phenylalanine included. Only CDR3 DNA is held: 39 bases, read in frame from base 1. As encoded in the germline V gene, CDR1 is ENHRY while CDR2 is SYGVKD.

The sequenced sample was peripheral blood, obtained on day 0 of AZD1222 vaccination. The sequence derives from an adult in good health. Recombination linked TRBV10-3 to TRBJ1-2, with a tentative D gene TRBD1 over 5 matching bases. The base sequence is TGTGCCATTAGTTCGGACAATGGTTATGGCTACACCTTC. This encodes CAISSDNGYGYTF.